A selection of T cell receptor beta chains follows, all from one sample in a study of blood T cell dynamics during melanoma immunotherapy. The protocol was immunoSEQ multiplex PCR, while the TCRdb copy is restricted to in-frame clones and leaves out a portion. The sample lists approximately 10,000 clones; 85% were seen once. The specimen was blood, collected from a patient treated with checkpoint blockade. The receptor set was obtained from a human donor with melanoma. The CDR3 runs from the conserved cysteine through the conserved F or W. D genes are given only for firm matches. Not every row has a clone size; where given, it reads once, few, many or a size class.

V gene	J gene	clone size	D gene	CDR3 protein	CDR3 DNA
TRBV7-6	TRBJ1-3	NA	NA	CASSLRGRGGNTIYF	TGTGCCAGCAGCTTACGGGGGCGCGGTGGAAACACCATATATTTT
TRBV4-1	TRBJ2-2	NA	NA	CASSQDGAGGELFF	TGCGCCAGCAGCCAAGATGGGGCAGGAGGGGAGCTGTTTTTT
TRBV25-1	TRBJ2-7	NA	TRBD1	CASRGQMGYEQYF	TGTGCCAGCAGGGGACAGATGGGTTACGAGCAGTACTTC
TRBV9	TRBJ1-2	NA	NA	CASSVWDTGYGYTF	TGTGCCAGCAGCGTCTGGGACACCGGATATGGCTACACCTTC
TRBV6-5	TRBJ1-2	NA	TRBD1	CASRNGGTGVGGYTF	TGTGCCAGCAGAAACGGAGGGACAGGGGTGGGAGGCTACACCTTC
TRBV4-3	TRBJ1-4	NA	TRBD1	CASSQAVYTGTGPSGREKLFF	TGCGCCAGCAGCCAAGCGGTGTACACCGGGACAGGGCCTTCCGGGAGAGAAAAACTGTTTTTT
TRBV30	TRBJ1-2	NA	TRBD1	CAWRPPGTGIQYGYTF	TGTGCCTGGAGACCACCCGGGACAGGGATACAATATGGCTACACCTTC
TRBV7-2	TRBJ1-3	NA	NA	CASSLVAGAGNTIYF	TGTGCCAGCAGCTTAGTCGCAGGGGCAGGAAACACCATATATTTT
TRBV11-2	TRBJ2-1	NA	TRBD2	CASSSTPAGGRNEQFF	TGTGCCAGCAGCTCCACCCCTGCGGGGGGCAGGAATGAGCAGTTCTTC
TRBV30	TRBJ2-2	few	NA	CAWSVQVNTGELFF	TGTGCCTGGAGTGTACAGGTTAACACCGGGGAGCTGTTTTTT
TRBV7-8	TRBJ1-5	NA	NA	CASSPGMDQPQHF	TGTGCCAGCAGCCCGGGGATGGATCAGCCCCAGCATTTT
TRBV29-1	TRBJ2-1	NA	NA	CSVWSRNEQFF	TGCAGCGTTTGGTCTCGAAATGAGCAGTTCTTC
TRBV9	TRBJ1-5	NA	NA	CATPHGGEGNQPQHF	TGTGCCACCCCTCACGGGGGCGAGGGCAATCAGCCCCAGCATTTT
TRBV9	TRBJ2-6	NA	NA	CASSEPSGANVLTF	TGTGCCAGCAGCGAGCCCTCTGGGGCCAACGTCCTGACTTTC
TRBV6-6	TRBJ1-5	NA	NA	CASTGTGSNQPQHF	TGTGCCAGCACAGGGACGGGCAGCAATCAGCCCCAGCATTTT
TRBV7-2	TRBJ2-5	NA	NA	CASSFTGFGETQYF	TGTGCCAGCAGCTTTACAGGGTTCGGGGAGACCCAGTACTTC
TRBV4-3	TRBJ2-1	NA	TRBD2	CASSRGGPLSYNEQFF	TGCGCCAGCAGCCGCGGGGGGCCCTTGTCATACAATGAGCAGTTCTTC
TRBV27	TRBJ1-1	NA	NA	CASSRGGLGRTEAFF	TGTGCCAGCAGTCGCGGGGGGCTAGGGAGGACTGAAGCTTTCTTT
TRBV10-3	TRBJ1-1	NA	NA	CAISELQGEAFF	TGTGCCATCAGTGAGTTGCAGGGGGAAGCTTTCTTT
TRBV9	TRBJ2-2	NA	TRBD2	CASSERASGFTGELFF	TGTGCCAGCAGCGAAAGGGCTAGCGGCTTCACCGGGGAGCTGTTTTTT
TRBV7-9	TRBJ2-6	NA	NA	CASSLALRQASSGANVLTF	TGTGCCAGCAGCTTAGCCCTTAGGCAGGCCAGCTCTGGGGCCAACGTCCTGACTTTC
TRBV6-6	TRBJ1-2	NA	NA	CASSWVPNYGYTF	TGTGCCAGCAGTTGGGTTCCCAACTATGGCTACACCTTC
TRBV9	TRBJ2-1	NA	TRBD2	CASSVGDLAADEQFF	TGTGCCAGCAGCGTAGGAGACCTAGCGGCCGATGAGCAGTTCTTC
TRBV7-2	TRBJ2-3	NA	NA	CASSLSPTADTQYF	TGTGCCAGCAGCTTAAGTCCTACAGCAGATACGCAGTATTTT
TRBV19	TRBJ1-5	NA	NA	CASSMSNQPQHF	TGTGCCAGTAGTATGTCGAATCAGCCCCAGCATTTT
TRBV27	TRBJ1-6	few	NA	CASSLSGLVGGLDSPLHF	TGTGCCAGCAGTTTATCTGGTTTAGTCGGGGGGTTGGATTCACCCCTCCACTTT
TRBV29-1	TRBJ1-1	NA	NA	CSVEGLAGTEAFF	TGCAGCGTTGAAGGTCTCGCAGGGACTGAAGCTTTCTTT
TRBV5-1	TRBJ1-1	NA	NA	CASSLDTEAFF	TGCGCCAGCAGTTTGGACACTGAAGCTTTCTTT
TRBV7-2	TRBJ2-2	NA	NA	CASSLLGGTQNTGELFF	TGTGCCAGCAGTCTACTCGGGGGGACACAGAACACCGGGGAGCTGTTTTTT
TRBV13	TRBJ1-4	NA	NA	CASSLNGVREKLFF	TGTGCCAGCAGCTTAAACGGGGTGCGCGAAAAACTGTTTTTT
TRBV19	TRBJ1-1	NA	NA	CASSIDHSLGYEAFF	TGTGCCAGTAGTATAGACCATTCTCTCGGCTATGAAGCTTTCTTT
TRBV5-1	TRBJ2-5	NA	TRBD1	CASSRTGGLGETQYF	TGCGCCAGCAGTAGGACAGGGGGTTTAGGGGAGACCCAGTACTTC
TRBV6-1	TRBJ2-5	NA	TRBD1	CASSEATGMETQYF	TGTGCCAGCAGTGAAGCGACAGGGATGGAGACCCAGTACTTC
TRBV7-2	TRBJ1-2	NA	NA	CASSGDGANYGYTF	TGTGCCAGCAGTGGCGACGGAGCTAACTATGGCTACACCTTC
TRBV4-3	TRBJ1-1	NA	TRBD1	CASSLTGGATEAFF	TGCGCCAGCAGCCTCACAGGGGGCGCGACTGAAGCTTTCTTT
TRBV6-5	TRBJ2-1	NA	TRBD1	CASSTWDRYNEQFF	TGTGCCAGCAGCACCTGGGACAGATACAATGAGCAGTTCTTC
TRBV5-6	TRBJ2-3	NA	TRBD2	CASSSRLAGVTDTQYF	TGTGCCAGCAGCTCTAGACTAGCGGGGGTGACAGATACGCAGTATTTT
TRBV7-3	TRBJ2-2	NA	NA	CASSLTSSGVGELFF	TGTGCCAGCAGCTTAACTTCTTCCGGGGTCGGGGAGCTGTTTTTT
TRBV12-2	TRBJ1-5	once	NA	CASRGQIYSNQPQHF	TGTGCAAGTCGCGGCCAGATTTATAGCAATCAGCCCCAGCATTTT
TRBV5-1	TRBJ1-1	few	TRBD1	CASSLRTGGNTEAFF	TGCGCCAGCAGCTTGCGGACAGGGGGCAACACTGAAGCTTTCTTT
TRBV9	TRBJ1-5	NA	NA	CASSQSDSNQPQHF	TGTGCCAGCAGCCAAAGTGATAGCAATCAGCCCCAGCATTTT
TRBV9	TRBJ2-1	NA	TRBD1	CASSAYGTGVNEQFF	TGTGCCAGCAGCGCCTACGGCACAGGGGTCAATGAGCAGTTCTTC
TRBV7-6	TRBJ1-4	NA	NA	CASSLGGGEEKLFF	TGTGCCAGCAGCTTAGGAGGGGGAGAGGAAAAACTGTTTTTT
TRBV19	TRBJ1-5	NA	NA	CASSGRHDLHSNQPQHF	TGTGCCAGTAGTGGGCGACATGACTTACATAGCAATCAGCCCCAGCATTTT
TRBV5-1	TRBJ2-5	NA	TRBD2	CASSYGTSGLETQYF	TGCGCCAGCAGCTACGGGACTAGCGGCCTAGAGACCCAGTACTTC
TRBV5-1	TRBJ1-1	NA	NA	CASKVEGNTEAFF	TGCGCCAGCAAGGTGGAGGGGAACACTGAAGCTTTCTTT
TRBV11-2	TRBJ2-1	NA	NA	CASSSGDITSYNEQFF	TGTGCCAGCAGCTCAGGCGACATCACTTCCTACAATGAGCAGTTCTTC
TRBV5-6	TRBJ1-1	NA	NA	CASSSTGTYTEAFF	TGTGCCAGCAGTTCAACTGGGACCTACACTGAAGCTTTCTTT
TRBV11-3	TRBJ2-2	NA	NA	CASSALATGELFF	TGTGCCAGCAGCGCACTAGCAACCGGGGAGCTGTTTTTT
TRBV6-1	TRBJ1-6	few	TRBD1	CASSEGTGVGPLHF	TGTGCCAGCAGTGAAGGGACAGGTGTAGGACCCCTCCACTTT
TRBV19	TRBJ2-3	NA	TRBD2	CASRTSGADTQYF	TGTGCCAGTAGGACTAGCGGGGCAGATACGCAGTATTTT
TRBV6-1	TRBJ1-2	NA	TRBD1	CASSTTGGRYGYTF	TGTGCCAGCAGTACAACAGGGGGTCGCTATGGCTACACCTTC
TRBV9	TRBJ2-3	NA	NA	CASSVGGARVPNTQYF	TGTGCCAGCAGCGTAGGAGGGGCGCGAGTTCCCAATACGCAGTATTTT
TRBV7-9	TRBJ2-5	NA	NA	CASSEKGGQETQYF	TGTGCCAGCAGCGAGAAAGGGGGCCAAGAGACCCAGTACTTC
TRBV4-2	TRBJ2-7	once	TRBD2	CASSQESGLPSYEQYF	TGTGCCAGCAGCCAAGAATCGGGACTACCCTCCTACGAGCAGTACTTC
TRBV7-7	TRBJ2-3	once	NA	CASSLGVGPTDTQYF	TGTGCTAGCAGCTTAGGTGTCGGGCCCACAGATACGCAGTATTTT
TRBV5-1	TRBJ1-4	NA	NA	CASSLTASYEKLFF	TGCGCCAGCAGCTTGACAGCCTCCTATGAAAAACTGTTTTTT
TRBV7-2	TRBJ2-1	NA	NA	CASSLVGGSSYNEQFF	TGTGCCAGCAGCTTAGTAGGGGGTAGCTCCTACAATGAGCAGTTCTTC
TRBV11-3	TRBJ1-2	once	TRBD1	CASSQGQGRLLSYGYTF	TGTGCCAGCAGCCAGGGACAGGGGCGCCTCCTTTCCTATGGCTACACCTTC
TRBV4-2	TRBJ2-7	NA	NA	CASSPRDSFRNEQYF	TGTGCCAGCAGCCCCCGAGACTCCTTTAGAAACGAGCAGTACTTC